This T cell receptor (beta chain) was obtained from a study of prognosis after radiotherapy for stage I lung cancer listed by TCRdb under 2021. General notes on the study: Around 19 stage I NSCLC patients were enrolled in Nanjing, China, between 2018 and January 2019. Using image-guided IMRT or VMAT, SBRT was delivered in 3 to 5 fractions at a biologically effective dose of at least 100 Gy. The cohort included more than 10 men and five or six women, with a median age of approximately 76 years and a range of about 53 to 90 years. Newly diagnosed primary stage I lung tumors were present in about 13 patients, and oligometastatic NSCLC after surgical resection of the primary tumor was present in roughly five patients. The study sequenced about 38 blood samples from approximately 20 patients, one before and one after SBRT per patient. After SBRT, distant metastases developed in about 20% of the 19 patients at a median of about seven months, while the remaining 15 patients had no significant progression. Peripheral blood TCR beta repertoires were profiled in stage I NSCLC patients before and after stereotactic body radiotherapy, and the study then linked these repertoires to distant failure. Every patient was regarded as medically inoperable, because of comorbidities in about 12 cases and refusal of surgery in roughly 7 cases. No patient received concurrent therapy alongside SBRT. More than ten patients had adenocarcinoma and about 7 had squamous cell carcinoma as the tumor histology.

Two rounds of multiplex PCR were used to amplify the TCR beta CDR3 region from genomic DNA. The first PCR round used primers specific to each TRBV and TRBJ gene, and the primer sequences were filed in Chinese patent CN105087789A. Universal primers were used in the second round of PCR. The Roche High Pure PCR Template Preparation Kit was used to extract genomic DNA from frozen PBMCs. Libraries were sequenced paired-end with 151 bp reads on an Illumina HiSeq 3000. Per the original workflow: CutAdapt was used to discard raw reads that did not contain the multiplex PCR primer sequences. High-quality paired reads were merged into contigs with PEAR. By aligning each contig to reference sequences, MiXCR assigned the TRB V, D and J gene segments to that contig. To remove sequencing errors, CDR3 sequences were clustered according to base quality and sequence similarity. Shannon entropy, normalized by the natural log of the productive TCR sequence number, served as the measure of diversity. One minus Shannon entropy divided by the natural log of the number of unique clonotypes was used as the definition of clonality. Progression-free survival cut-offs for repertoire metrics were chosen using the Youden index of ROC curves, with analyses run in R 3.5.3. TCRdb reran the public reads through fastp at Q25 and MiXCR, keeping productive beta chains. Identical CDR3 protein sequences are pooled into one entry, listed with their most common genes and DNA. What appears here as the V and J calls and clone size reflects TCRdb's work, not the paper's. The table for this sample lists roughly 38,000 distinct CDR3 sequences; roughly 25% of them were counted only once. Of the sample, around 25% falls within the top ten clones.

From its cysteine to its phenylalanine, the CDR3 spans 15 amino acids. Just the 45-base CDR3 DNA is kept, in frame starting at base 1. The V end loses 2 bases and the J end loses 7 bases, and a stretch of 15 bases separates them. The germline V gene (reference sequence) supplies CDR1 MNHEY and CDR2 SMNVEV. About this clonotype itself: Its antigen is not yet known. Given a much more abundant clone one base away, this may be a read error.

Broader findings and caveats from the paper: After SBRT, the count of unique TCR clones dropped from a median of around 10,000 beforehand to approximately 7,100 afterward (Wilcoxon paired P=0.011). Post-SBRT Shannon entropy and its change from baseline were lower in patients who developed distant metastases; baseline Shannon entropy was not associated with metastases. Differences by metastasis status were reportedly seen in TRBV and TRBJ usage frequencies, involving two V genes at baseline and, after SBRT, nine V genes and two J genes. Whether the expanded TCR clones were tumor-specific was not determined. None of the reported P values were adjusted for multiple comparisons. Limitations of the study included a small cohort and short follow-up, and the study findings need independent validation.

A history of other malignancies or of prior chemotherapy or radiotherapy was absent in all patients, and node-negative disease was shown on CT and PET/CT in all patients. Six milliliters of peripheral venous blood were drawn into EDTA tubes at each of two time points. Ficoll-Paque Plus density-gradient centrifugation was used to isolate PBMCs. Samples were stored at -80°C immediately after collection until analysis. The chain links TRBV27 with TRBJ2-4; the D gene lacks a confident call. This receptor was identified in a donor aged 50 or older with non-small cell lung cancer. Sequencing was performed on PBMCs, taken before or after stereotactic body radiation therapy (not recorded which). The CDR3 here reads CASSLGVERYNIQYF. The DNA reads TGTGCCAGCAGTTTAGGAGTAGAGCGATATAACATTCAGTACTTC.